A selection of T cell receptor beta chains follows, all from one sample in a study of T cells in Graves' hyperthyroidism and ophthalmopathy. TCRdb re-analysed the multiplex PCR reads in MiXCR, keeping a single row per CDR3 protein. Here the sample spans about 96,000 distinct CDR3 sequences, over 50% being singletons. The sequencing input was blood. The receptor set was obtained from a woman in her forties with Graves' hyperthyroidism. CDR3s include the opening cysteine and the closing phenylalanine or tryptophan. D genes are given only for firm matches. The listing skips clone size in some rows; elsewhere it reads once, few, many or a size class.

>TRBV24-1|.|.|TRBJ1-2
CATSDRAGRERVDGSF
TGTGCCACCAGTGATCGCGCCGGAAGGGAACGCGTAGATGGCTCCTTC
>TRBV7-2|.|TRBD2|TRBJ2-3
CASNGFLSGRASADTQYF
TGTGCCAGCAACGGCTTCCTTAGCGGGAGGGCCTCGGCAGATACGCAGTATTTT
>TRBV20-1|few|.|TRBJ1-4
CSASRVGEKLFF
TGCAGTGCTAGCAGGGTGGGGGAAAAACTGTTTTTT
>TRBV29-1|once|TRBD1|TRBJ2-7
CSFTGAAYEQYF
TGCAGCTTTACAGGGGCGGCCTACGAGCAGTACTTC
>TRBV20-1|.|.|TRBJ1-2
CSAIPVRGYTF
TGCAGTGCTATCCCCGTCCGTGGCTACACCTTC
>TRBV20-1|many|TRBD2|TRBJ2-5
CSARASRLAGQETQYF
TGCAGTGCTAGAGCTTCCCGACTAGCGGGGCAAGAGACCCAGTACTTC
>TRBV7-8|.|.|TRBJ1-2
CASSLSDGRGGGYTF
TGTGCCAGCAGCTTATCCGACGGGAGAGGTGGAGGCTACACCTTC
>TRBV29-1|.|.|TRBJ1-1
CSVEEGRGGNTEAFF
TGCAGCGTTGAAGAGGGCCGGGGGGGGAACACTGAAGCTTTCTTT
>TRBV28|many|.|TRBJ2-5
CASRTTYQETQYF
TGTGCCAGCAGGACGACGTACCAAGAGACCCAGTACTTC
>TRBV25-1|.|.|TRBJ1-5
CASSARSYSNQPQHF
TGTGCCAGCAGTGCTAGGTCGTATAGCAATCAGCCCCAGCATTTT
>TRBV9|.|.|TRBJ1-2
CASTRGGDHGYTF
TGTGCCAGCACCCGGGGGGGAGATCATGGCTACACCTTC
>TRBV29-1|.|.|TRBJ1-2
CRLSTQGDYGYTF
TGCAGACTGTCGACACAAGGCGATTATGGCTACACCTTC
>TRBV5-1|few|TRBD2|TRBJ2-7
CASSQRDLSYEQYF
TGCGCCAGCAGCCAGCGGGACCTCTCCTACGAGCAGTACTTC
>TRBV6-1|many|.|TRBJ2-7
CASSIGGLGRSYEQYF
TGTGCCAGCAGTATCGGAGGTCTCGGGCGCTCCTACGAGCAGTACTTC
>TRBV29-1|.|.|TRBJ2-5
CSVEVGGQQETQYF
TGCAGCGTTGAAGTCGGGGGACAACAAGAGACCCAGTACTTC
>TRBV6-6|few|TRBD2|TRBJ2-5
CASSPGVLAGTSFQETQYF
TGTGCCAGCAGTCCCGGGGTCCTAGCGGGAACATCCTTCCAAGAGACCCAGTACTTC
>TRBV29-1|many|TRBD1|TRBJ1-4
CSVGTDRGEKLFF
TGCAGCGTCGGGACAGACAGAGGTGAAAAACTGTTTTTT
>TRBV20-1|many|.|TRBJ1-2
CSARQGSYGYTF
TGCAGTGCTAGACAGGGGAGCTATGGCTACACCTTC
>TRBV5-1|.|.|TRBJ2-1
CASSLADWARGVSYNEQFF
TGCGCCAGCAGCTTGGCCGATTGGGCCAGGGGGGTCTCCTACAATGAGCAGTTCTTC
>TRBV12-3/TRBV12-4|few|TRBD2|TRBJ2-5
CASSFVAGGGGETQYF
TGTGCCAGCAGTTTCGTAGCGGGAGGGGGAGGAGAGACCCAGTACTTC
>TRBV2|once|TRBD1|TRBJ1-4
CASTLDRGANEKLFF
TGTGCCAGCACCCTCGACAGGGGTGCTAATGAAAAACTGTTTTTT
>TRBV6-6|.|TRBD2|TRBJ2-2
CASSYPGGISGELFF
TGTGCCAGCAGTTACCCGGGAGGGATCTCCGGGGAGCTGTTTTTT
>TRBV4-3|many|.|TRBJ1-1
CASSQEGDTEAFF
TGCGCCAGCAGCCAAGAAGGGGACACTGAAGCTTTCTTT
>TRBV29-1|few|.|TRBJ2-7
CSVDEGNPYEQYF
TGCAGTGTTGACGAGGGGAATCCCTACGAGCAGTACTTC
>TRBV20-1|many|.|TRBJ2-5
CSAATETQYF
TGCAGTGCTGCTACTGAGACCCAGTACTTC
>TRBV7-9|once|.|TRBJ1-1
CASSLEAGVSFF
TGTGCCAGCAGCTTAGAGGCAGGGGTGTCTTTCTTT
>TRBV7-9|once|.|TRBJ1-1
CASSIPTGTEAFF
TGTGCCAGCAGCATTCCGACAGGCACTGAAGCTTTCTTT
>TRBV7-2|.|TRBD1|TRBJ1-2
CASSDWDRDYGYTF
TGTGCCAGCAGTGATTGGGACAGGGACTATGGCTACACCTTC
>TRBV7-8|.|.|TRBJ1-1
CASSQGAGVNTEAFF
TGTGCCAGCAGCCAAGGGGCGGGGGTGAACACTGAAGCTTTCTTT
>TRBV7-9|many|.|TRBJ1-1
CASSFYLGTEAFF
TGTGCCAGCAGCTTCTATTTAGGTACTGAAGCTTTCTTT
>TRBV24-1|.|TRBD1|TRBJ1-4
CATSDPRQGTNEKLFF
TGTGCCACCAGTGATCCAAGACAGGGAACTAATGAAAAACTGTTTTTT
>TRBV12-3/TRBV12-4|few|.|TRBJ1-5
CASSVGAQHF
TGTGCCAGCAGCGTAGGGGCCCAGCATTTT
>TRBV29-1|few|.|TRBJ1-4
CSAQGRGNEKLFF
TGCAGCGCCCAGGGGCGGGGGAATGAAAAACTGTTTTTT
>TRBV5-1|many|.|TRBJ2-2
CASSLATGELFF
TGCGCCAGCAGCTTGGCCACCGGGGAGCTGTTTTTT
>TRBV7-2|many|TRBD2|TRBJ2-3
CASSPSAGAESDTQYF
TGTGCCAGCAGCCCTTCGGCGGGAGCGGAGTCAGATACGCAGTATTTT
>TRBV29-1|few|.|TRBJ1-5
CSSGTVRQPQHF
TGCAGCTCGGGGACGGTGCGGCAGCCCCAGCATTTT
>TRBV24-1|many|.|TRBJ2-3
CATSDRGPSTDTQYF
TGTGCCACCAGTGATCGAGGACCGAGCACAGATACGCAGTATTTT